The entry below gives a single TCR beta chain sequence along with its context. This specimen comes from a study of shared clonotypes between healthy human individuals. Running of the assay took place at deep level. The table came from immunoSEQ multiplex PCR; TCRdb's copy has only in-frame clones and leaves some out. Among some 2.4 million clones listed, roughly 93% were seen once. V gave up 7 bases and J gave up 7 bases; unmatched junction bases: 7. This CDR3 comprises 13 residues. Germline CDR1 reads SGHKS; CDR2 reads YYEKEE (reference sequence). The clonotype comes from a man aged 18 to 29 in good health. Some clones in this sample may be carry-over from other donors' samples. The sample was naive CD4+ T cells from PBMCs. Subset described: CD45RA+ positively selected. V is TRBV5-5 and J is TRBJ1-2, with 10 bases fitting TRBD1. The CDR3 nucleotides are TGTGCCAGCTCGAGACAGGGGGCGATTGGCTACACCTTC. Protein: CASSRQGAIGYTF.